Sequencing of this T cell receptor beta chain was carried out in a study of blood T cell repertoires in COVID-19. The overall study: The study drew acute and convalescent COVID-19 samples from the United States, Italy and Spain. Sources were T cells, B-cell-depleted T cells, or PBMCs; the material itself was cDNA or gDNA.

The CDR3 length is 13 residues. Germline V gene lookup returns CDR1 SNHLY and CDR2 FYNNEI. V lost 11 bases and J 4 bases, leaving 14 bases between the germline ends. Authors' processing steps: Reference gene primer amplification in the assay estimated nucleated cell counts. Profiling relied on immunoSEQ multiplex PCR, and the TCRdb table lists in-frame clones only, not all of them. Clonal size and the V and J genes are those of that table, whereas D and trimming came from the DNA. The sample carries some 27,000 clones, 87% recorded once. The sample was peripheral blood. The chain is built from TRBV2 and TRBJ2-2; D may be TRBD1 (5 bases). The origin of this receptor is a human donor in a cohort sampled during active COVID-19. The CDR3 DNA reads as TGTGCCGGTAGGACACACCCCACCGGGGAGCTGTTTTTT. Translation: CAGRTHPTGELFF.